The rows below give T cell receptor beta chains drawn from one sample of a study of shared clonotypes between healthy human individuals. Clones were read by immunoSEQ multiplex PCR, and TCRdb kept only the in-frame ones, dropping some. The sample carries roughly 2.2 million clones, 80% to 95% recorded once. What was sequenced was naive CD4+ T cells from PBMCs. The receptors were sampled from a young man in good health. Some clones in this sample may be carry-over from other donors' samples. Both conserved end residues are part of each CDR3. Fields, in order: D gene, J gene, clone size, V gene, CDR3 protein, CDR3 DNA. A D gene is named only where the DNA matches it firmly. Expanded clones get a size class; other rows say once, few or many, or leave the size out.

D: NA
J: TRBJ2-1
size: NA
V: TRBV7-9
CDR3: CASSLVGPGAIPSWNEQFF
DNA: TGTGCCAGCAGCTTAGTAGGCCCCGGAGCCATACCCTCCTGGAATGAGCAGTTCTTC

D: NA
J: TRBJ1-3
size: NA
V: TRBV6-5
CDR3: CASSYTVSGNTIYF
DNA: TGTGCCAGCAGTTACACGGTTTCTGGAAACACCATATATTTT

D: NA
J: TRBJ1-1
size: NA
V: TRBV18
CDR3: CASSPPDAVAFF
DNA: TGTGCCAGCTCACCACCGGATGCGGTTGCTTTCTTT

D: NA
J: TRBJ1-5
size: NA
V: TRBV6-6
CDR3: CASSYDGNPDNQPQHF
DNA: TGTGCCAGCAGTTACGACGGAAACCCGGACAATCAGCCCCAGCATTTT

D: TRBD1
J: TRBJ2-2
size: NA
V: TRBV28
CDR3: CASSIWTGGLSVNTGELFF
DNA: TGTGCCAGCAGCATATGGACAGGGGGCCTCTCCGTCAACACCGGGGAGCTGTTTTTT

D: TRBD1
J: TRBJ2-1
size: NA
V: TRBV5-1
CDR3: CASRGDSRDNEQFF
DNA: TGCGCCAGCAGGGGGGACAGTAGGGACAATGAGCAGTTCTTC

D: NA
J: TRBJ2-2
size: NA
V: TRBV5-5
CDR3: CASSYVGGNTGELFF
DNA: TGTGCCAGCAGCTACGTGGGGGGAAACACCGGGGAGCTGTTTTTT

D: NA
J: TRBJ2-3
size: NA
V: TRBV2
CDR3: CASRHPRDGLIDTQYF
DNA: TGTGCCAGCAGGCACCCCCGGGACGGTCTAATAGATACGCAGTATTTT

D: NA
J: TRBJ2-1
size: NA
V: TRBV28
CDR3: CASRNPVTPNNEQFF
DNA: TGTGCCAGCAGAAATCCGGTTACGCCTAACAATGAGCAGTTCTTC

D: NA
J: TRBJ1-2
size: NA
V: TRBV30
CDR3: CAWSIPGSYGYTF
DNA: TGTGCCTGGAGTATACCCGGATCCTATGGCTACACCTTC

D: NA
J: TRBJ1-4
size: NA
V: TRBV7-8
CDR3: CASSSTLRNEKLFF
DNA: TGTGCCAGCAGCTCGACACTCCGTAATGAAAAACTGTTTTTT

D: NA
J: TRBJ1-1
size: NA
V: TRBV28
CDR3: CASRWDTEAFF
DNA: TGTGCCAGCAGGTGGGACACTGAAGCTTTCTTT

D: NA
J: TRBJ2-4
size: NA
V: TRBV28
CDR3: CASSLRLPVHIQYF
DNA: TGTGCCAGCAGTTTGAGACTCCCAGTCCACATTCAGTACTTC

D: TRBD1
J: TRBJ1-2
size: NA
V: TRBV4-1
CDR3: CASSQEGQGSYGYTF
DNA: TGCGCCAGCAGCCAAGAAGGACAGGGGAGCTATGGCTACACCTTC

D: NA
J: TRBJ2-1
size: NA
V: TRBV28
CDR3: CASSLYASNEQFF
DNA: TGTGCCAGCAGTTTATATGCTAGCAATGAGCAGTTCTTC

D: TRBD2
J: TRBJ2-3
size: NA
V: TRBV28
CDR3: CASRLAGAGAQYF
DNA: TGTGCCAGCAGGCTAGCGGGAGCTGGGGCGCAGTATTTT

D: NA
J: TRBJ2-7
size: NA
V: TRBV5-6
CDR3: CASSLGDLYEQYF
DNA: TGTGCCAGCAGTCTCGGGGATTTATACGAGCAGTACTTC

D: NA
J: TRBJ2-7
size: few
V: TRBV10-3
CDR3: CAISETWEQYF
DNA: TGTGCCATCAGTGAGACGTGGGAGCAGTACTTC

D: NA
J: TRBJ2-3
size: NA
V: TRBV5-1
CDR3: CASSLTDLEDTQYF
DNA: TGCGCCAGCAGCTTGACGGATTTGGAAGATACGCAGTATTTT